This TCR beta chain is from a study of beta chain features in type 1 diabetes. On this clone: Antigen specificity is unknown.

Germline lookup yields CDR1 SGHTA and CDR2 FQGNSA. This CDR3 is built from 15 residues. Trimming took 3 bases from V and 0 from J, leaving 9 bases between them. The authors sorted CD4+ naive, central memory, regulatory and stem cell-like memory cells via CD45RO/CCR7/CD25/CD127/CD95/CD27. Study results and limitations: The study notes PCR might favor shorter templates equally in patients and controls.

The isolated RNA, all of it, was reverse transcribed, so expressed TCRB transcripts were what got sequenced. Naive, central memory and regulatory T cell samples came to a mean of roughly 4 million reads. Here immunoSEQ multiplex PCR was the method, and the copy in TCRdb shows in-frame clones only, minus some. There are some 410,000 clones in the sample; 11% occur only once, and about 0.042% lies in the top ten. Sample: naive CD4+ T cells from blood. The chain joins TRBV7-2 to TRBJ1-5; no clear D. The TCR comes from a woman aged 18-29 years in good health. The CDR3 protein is CASSLESHSNQPQHF. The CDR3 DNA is TGTGCCAGCAGCTTGGAAAGTCATAGCAATCAGCCCCAGCATTTT.